Listed here is a single T cell receptor (beta chain). This record belongs to a study of T cell changes during pregnancy in multiple sclerosis. Some clones are missing from TCRdb's copy, which holds only in-frame ones; the method was immunoSEQ multiplex PCR. The sample has 85,000 to 130,000 clones, roughly nine tenths seen once. V lost 7 bases and J 5 bases, leaving 18 bases between the germline ends. The length of the CDR3 is 14 residues. Germline CDR1 and CDR2: MNHEY and SMNVEV (reference sequence). The chain is built from TRBV27 and TRBJ2-7; maybe TRBD2 (7 bases). This sequence originates from a female donor with multiple sclerosis, enrolled in a pregnancy study. The source material was peripheral blood, sampled before pregnancy. CDR3 sequence: CASTPVGGQHEQYF. The CDR3 coding sequence is TGTGCCAGCACCCCCGTGGGGGGGCAGCACGAGCAGTACTTC.